Listed below are T cell receptor beta chains from one sample, sequenced in a study of shared clonotypes between healthy human individuals. The data were produced by immunoSEQ multiplex PCR, yet TCRdb's version contains in-frame clones alone and is incomplete. The sample lists 2 million to 3 million clones, approximately 94% occurring once. Sequencing was performed on naive CD4+ T cells from PBMCs. The receptors were sampled from a man between 18 and 29 years old in good health. Some clones in this sample may be carry-over from other donors' samples. Each CDR3 is given with its conserved first and last residue. Each record gives: D gene, J gene, V gene, clone size, CDR3 protein, CDR3 DNA. The D gene is left open where the match is weak. Rows give clone size only sometimes, using once, few, many, or a class for an expanded clone.

. | TRBJ2-3 | TRBV30 | . | CAWSAGRHTDTQYF | TGTGCCTGGAGTGCCGGCAGACACACAGATACGCAGTATTTT
TRBD1 | TRBJ2-5 | TRBV14 | . | CASSHQGTGWETQYF | TGTGCCAGCAGCCACCAAGGGACAGGGTGGGAGACCCAGTACTTC
. | TRBJ1-2 | TRBV19 | . | CASMGLDGHLINYGYTF | TGTGCCAGTATGGGTCTGGACGGACACCTGATAAACTATGGCTACACCTTC
TRBD2 | TRBJ2-1 | TRBV19 | . | CASSPPTGTSDYNEQFF | TGTGCCAGTAGTCCCCCCACCGGGACTAGCGACTACAATGAGCAGTTCTTC
. | TRBJ2-2 | TRBV5-1 | . | CASSLWQGRTGELFF | TGCGCCAGCAGCTTGTGGCAGGGTCGTACCGGGGAGCTGTTTTTT
. | TRBJ2-5 | TRBV5-1 | . | CASSSPGNQETQYF | TGCGCCAGCAGCTCACCTGGAAACCAAGAGACCCAGTACTTC
TRBD2 | TRBJ2-1 | TRBV30 | . | CASPGGRAYNEQFF | TGTGCCTCACCCGGCGGGAGGGCCTACAATGAGCAGTTCTTC
. | TRBJ2-2 | TRBV18 | . | CASSSDSTNTGELFF | TGTGCCAGCTCATCGGACAGCACGAACACCGGGGAGCTGTTTTTT
. | TRBJ2-2 | TRBV10-3 | . | CAIRRSRETHTGELFF | TGTGCCATCAGAAGAAGCCGGGAGACCCACACCGGGGAGCTGTTTTTT
. | TRBJ2-2 | TRBV30 | few | CAWSRRTGELFF | TGTGCCTGGAGTAGAAGAACCGGGGAGCTGTTTTTT
. | TRBJ2-1 | TRBV9 | . | CASSVKGDTSYNEQFF | TGTGCCAGCAGCGTTAAAGGGGATACCTCCTACAATGAGCAGTTCTTC
TRBD2 | TRBJ2-1 | TRBV11-2 | . | CASSRLAGRVHEQFF | TGTGCCAGCAGCAGGCTAGCGGGACGAGTCCATGAGCAGTTCTTC
. | TRBJ2-2 | TRBV19 | . | CASNEGEAGELFF | TGTGCCAGTAATGAGGGGGAGGCCGGGGAGCTGTTTTTT
. | TRBJ2-3 | TRBV4-2 | . | CASSRNRDTLGDTQYF | TGTGCCAGCAGCCGGAACCGGGACACCCTTGGAGATACGCAGTATTTT
TRBD2 | TRBJ2-1 | TRBV10-2 | . | CASSEPGLAVYNEQFF | TGCGCCAGCAGTGAGCCGGGACTAGCGGTTTACAATGAGCAGTTCTTC
. | TRBJ2-5 | TRBV28 | . | CASSVTGSGGTQYF | TGTGCCAGCAGTGTTACAGGGAGTGGGGGGACCCAGTACTTC
TRBD2 | TRBJ2-2 | TRBV29-1 | . | CSVGTSVPGELFF | TGCAGCGTTGGAACTAGCGTTCCCGGGGAGCTGTTTTTT
TRBD2 | TRBJ2-1 | TRBV5-1 | . | CASSLQAGDLYNEQFF | TGCGCCAGCAGCCTACAAGCGGGAGACCTCTACAATGAGCAGTTCTTC
. | TRBJ2-5 | TRBV6-5 | . | CASSYWDGLFQETQYF | TGTGCCAGCAGTTACTGGGACGGCCTGTTCCAAGAGACCCAGTACTTC
. | TRBJ1-4 | TRBV6-5 | . | CASSYSWGVNEKLFF | TGTGCCAGCAGTTACTCTTGGGGGGTTAATGAAAAACTGTTTTTT
. | TRBJ2-5 | TRBV7-7 | . | CASSPGPGPGQETQYF | TGTGCCAGCAGCCCTGGCCCGGGACCCGGCCAAGAGACCCAGTACTTC
TRBD2 | TRBJ2-1 | TRBV29-1 | . | CSVDGLAGASEQFF | TGCAGCGTTGATGGGCTAGCGGGTGCAAGTGAGCAGTTCTTC
TRBD2 | TRBJ2-7 | TRBV7-2 | . | CASSPSTAAGGNYEQYF | TGTGCCAGCAGCCCCTCCACTGCTGCGGGAGGGAACTACGAGCAGTACTTC
TRBD1 | TRBJ2-7 | TRBV5-4 | . | CASSSGQGPYEQYF | TGTGCCAGCAGCTCGGGACAGGGACCCTACGAGCAGTACTTC
. | TRBJ2-7 | TRBV7-3 | . | CASSSPPAREQYF | TGTGCCAGCAGCTCACCGCCTGCCCGGGAGCAGTACTTC
. | TRBJ1-5 | TRBV7-2 | . | CASSLGRNQPQHF | TGTGCCAGCAGCTTAGGGCGAAATCAGCCCCAGCATTTT
TRBD1 | TRBJ2-3 | TRBV28 | . | CASSTGGSLTDTQYF | TGTGCCAGCAGTACAGGGGGCTCATTAACAGATACGCAGTATTTT
. | TRBJ1-4 | TRBV7-9 | . | CASSSRDGTNEKLFF | TGTGCCAGCAGCTCCCGGGACGGCACTAATGAAAAACTGTTTTTT
. | TRBJ2-7 | TRBV7-9 | once | CASSAIRAGPSYEQYF | TGTGCCAGCAGCGCTATAAGGGCGGGCCCCTCCTACGAGCAGTACTTC
. | TRBJ2-5 | TRBV5-3 | . | CARSLVGQETQYF | TGTGCCAGAAGCTTGGTAGGTCAAGAGACCCAGTACTTC
TRBD1 | TRBJ1-2 | TRBV28 | . | CASRNDRDYGYTF | TGTGCCAGCAGGAACGACAGGGACTATGGCTACACCTTC
. | TRBJ1-2 | TRBV29-1 | . | CSLRVDGGYTF | TGCAGCCTCCGGGTGGATGGGGGCTACACCTTC
. | TRBJ1-5 | TRBV6-6 | . | CASSSIYSNQPQHF | TGTGCCAGCAGTAGCATTTATAGCAATCAGCCCCAGCATTTT
. | TRBJ2-7 | TRBV5-6 | . | CASSTPGPFYEQYF | TGTGCCAGCAGCACCCCGGGGCCATTCTACGAGCAGTACTTC
TRBD2 | TRBJ2-7 | TRBV28 | . | CASALRTSGKYEQYF | TGTGCCAGCGCTCTTCGGACTAGCGGGAAGTACGAGCAGTACTTC